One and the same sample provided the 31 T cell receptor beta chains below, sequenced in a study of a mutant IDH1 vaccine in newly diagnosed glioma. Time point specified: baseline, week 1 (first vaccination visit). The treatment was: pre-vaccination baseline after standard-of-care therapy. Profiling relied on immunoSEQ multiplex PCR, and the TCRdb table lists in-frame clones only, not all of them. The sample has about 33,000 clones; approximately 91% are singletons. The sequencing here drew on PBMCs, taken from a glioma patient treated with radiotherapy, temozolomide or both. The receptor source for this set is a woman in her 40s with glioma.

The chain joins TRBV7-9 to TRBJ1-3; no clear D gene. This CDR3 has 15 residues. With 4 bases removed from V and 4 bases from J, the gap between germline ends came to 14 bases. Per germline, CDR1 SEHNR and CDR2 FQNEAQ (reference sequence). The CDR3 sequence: CASSSGGAPGNTIYF. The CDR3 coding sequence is TGTGCCAGCAGCTCCGGTGGAGCCCCCGGAAACACCATATATTTT.

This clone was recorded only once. DNA of the CDR3: TGCGCCAGCAGCTTAATAGCGGGGGAGCCCACCGGGGAGCTGTTTTTT. Translating gives CASSLIAGEPTGELFF. This chain connects TRBV5-1 to TRBJ2-2, with 9 bases lining up with TRBD2. Germline CDR1 and CDR2: SGHRS and YFSETQ. The CDR3 length is 16 residues. V was clipped by 2 bases and J by 4 bases; unmatched bases: 6.

The CDR3 sequence is CASSDGTISYEQYF. The CDR3 DNA reads as TGTGCCAGCAGTGATGGGACTATCTCTTACGAGCAGTACTTC. The chain is built from TRBV25-1 and TRBJ2-7; 7 nucleotides line up with TRBD2. There are 14 residues in the CDR3. Trimming cost V 3 bases and J 4 bases; bases outside gene matches: 6. Germline CDR1 is MGHDK and CDR2 is SYGVNS.

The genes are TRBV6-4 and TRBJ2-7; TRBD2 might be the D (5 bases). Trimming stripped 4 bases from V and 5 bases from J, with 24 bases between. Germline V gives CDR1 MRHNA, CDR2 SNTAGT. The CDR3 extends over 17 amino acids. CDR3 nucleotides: TGTGCCAGCAGTGGAATGTTGCCCGGACTGGCCACGGACGAGCAGTACTTC. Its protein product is CASSGMLPGLATDEQYF.

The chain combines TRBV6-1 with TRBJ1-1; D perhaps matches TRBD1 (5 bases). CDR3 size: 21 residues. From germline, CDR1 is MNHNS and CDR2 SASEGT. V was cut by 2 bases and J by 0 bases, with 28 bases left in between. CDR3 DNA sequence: TGTGCCAGCAGTGAACAGGACATGGGATGGGGAGAACTTCGTATGAACACTGAAGCTTTCTTT. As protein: CASSEQDMGWGELRMNTEAFF.

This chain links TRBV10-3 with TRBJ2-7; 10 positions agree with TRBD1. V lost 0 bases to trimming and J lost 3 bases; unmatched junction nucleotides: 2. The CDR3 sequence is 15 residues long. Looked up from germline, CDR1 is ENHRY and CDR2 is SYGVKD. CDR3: CAISESRTGGYEQYF. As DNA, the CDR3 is TGTGCCATCAGTGAGTCAAGGACAGGGGGCTACGAGCAGTACTTC.

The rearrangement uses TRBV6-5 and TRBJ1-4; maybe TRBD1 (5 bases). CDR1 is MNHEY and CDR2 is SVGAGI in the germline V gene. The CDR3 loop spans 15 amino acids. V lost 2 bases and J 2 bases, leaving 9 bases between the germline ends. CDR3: CASSYRRGTNEKLFF. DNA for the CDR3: TGTGCCAGCAGTTACCGCCGGGGCACTAATGAAAAACTGTTTTTT.

In DNA, the CDR3 is TGCGCCAGCAGCTTGGAGGGCCCGACAGGGTATGCCTCTAACTATGGCTACACCTTC. Translated: CASSLEGPTGYASNYGYTF. V is TRBV5-1 and J is TRBJ1-2; 7 bases are a match to TRBD1. J gave up 0 bases and V 0 bases, and 14 bases lay outside the gene matches. CDR3 length: 19 residues. The germline V gene encodes CDR1 SGHRS and CDR2 YFSETQ.

CDR3 protein: CASSLVLAENTGELFF. CDR3 DNA: TGCGCCAGCAGCTTGGTCCTAGCGGAAAACACCGGGGAGCTGTTTTTT. V usage is TRBV5-1 and J usage is TRBJ2-2; 7 nucleotides agree with TRBD2. Germline loops: CDR1 SGHRS, CDR2 YFSETQ. The trim removed 0 bases at V and 2 bases at J, leaving 4 bases unmatched. This CDR3 spans 16 amino acids.

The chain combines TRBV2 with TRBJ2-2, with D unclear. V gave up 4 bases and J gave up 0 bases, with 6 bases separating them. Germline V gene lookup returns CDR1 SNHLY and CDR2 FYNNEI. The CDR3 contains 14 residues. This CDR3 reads CASSGGANTGELFF. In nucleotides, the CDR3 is TGTGCCAGCAGTGGCGGCGCGAACACCGGGGAGCTGTTTTTT.

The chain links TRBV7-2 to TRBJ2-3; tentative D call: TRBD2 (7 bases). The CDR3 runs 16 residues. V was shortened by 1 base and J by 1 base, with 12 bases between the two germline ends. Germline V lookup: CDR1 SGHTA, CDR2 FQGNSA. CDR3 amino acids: CASSLGGLAGTDTQYF. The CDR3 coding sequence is TGTGCCAGCAGCTTAGGGGGGCTAGCGGGCACAGATACGCAGTATTTT.

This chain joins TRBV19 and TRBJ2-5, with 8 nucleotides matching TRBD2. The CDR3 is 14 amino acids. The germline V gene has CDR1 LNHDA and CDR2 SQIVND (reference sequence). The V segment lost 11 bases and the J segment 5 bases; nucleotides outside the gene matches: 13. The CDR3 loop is CASKGGGLRETQYF. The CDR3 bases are TGTGCCTCCAAAGGCGGGGGGCTTCGGGAGACCCAGTACTTC.

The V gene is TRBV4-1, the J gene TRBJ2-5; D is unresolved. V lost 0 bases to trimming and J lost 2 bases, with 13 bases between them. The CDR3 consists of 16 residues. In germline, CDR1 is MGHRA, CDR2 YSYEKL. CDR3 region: CASSQDYSVVQETQYF. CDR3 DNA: TGCGCCAGCAGCCAAGATTACTCGGTGGTACAAGAGACCCAGTACTTC.

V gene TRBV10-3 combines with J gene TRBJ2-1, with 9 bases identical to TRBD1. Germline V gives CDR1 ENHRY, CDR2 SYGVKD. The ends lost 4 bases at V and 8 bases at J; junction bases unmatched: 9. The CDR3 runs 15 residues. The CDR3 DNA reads TGTGCCATCAGTGGGGGACAGGGTGTCTCCTATGAGCAGTTCTTC. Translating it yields CAISGGQGVSYEQFF.

In nucleotides, the CDR3 is TGTGCCTGGAGTGTTTTTCGGTTTCTCTCTGGGGCCAACGTCCTGACTTTC. It yields the protein CAWSVFRFLSGANVLTF. The gene calls are TRBV30 and TRBJ2-6; D gene ambiguous. From germline, CDR1 is GTSNPN and CDR2 SVGIG (reference sequence). The V gene lost 0 bases and the J gene lost 0 bases, with 12 bases spanning the gap. The CDR3 has 17 amino acids.

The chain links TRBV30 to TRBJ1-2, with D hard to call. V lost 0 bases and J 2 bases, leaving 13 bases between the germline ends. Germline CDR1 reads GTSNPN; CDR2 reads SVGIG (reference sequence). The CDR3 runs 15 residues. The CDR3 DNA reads TGTGCCTGGAGTGTACGCCTGAACGGGAACTATGGCTACACCTTC. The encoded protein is CAWSVRLNGNYGYTF.

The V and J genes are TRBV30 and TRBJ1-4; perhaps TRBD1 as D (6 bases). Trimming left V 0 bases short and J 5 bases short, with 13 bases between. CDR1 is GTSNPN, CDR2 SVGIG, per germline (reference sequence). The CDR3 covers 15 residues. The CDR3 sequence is CAWSVLQGTNEKLFF. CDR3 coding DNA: TGTGCCTGGAGTGTACTTCAGGGGACGAATGAAAAACTGTTTTTT.

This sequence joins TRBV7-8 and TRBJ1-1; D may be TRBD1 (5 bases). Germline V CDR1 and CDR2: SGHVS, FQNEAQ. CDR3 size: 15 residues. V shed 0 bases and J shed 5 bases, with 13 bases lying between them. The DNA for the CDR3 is TGTGCCAGCAGCTTAGCGTCCCCGGGGGGGACTGAAGCTTTCTTT. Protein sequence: CASSLASPGGTEAFF. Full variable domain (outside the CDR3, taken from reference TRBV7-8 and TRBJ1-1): GAGVSQSPRYKVAKRGQDVALRCDPISGHVSLFWYQQALGQGPEFLTYFQNEAQLDKSGLPSDRFFAERPEGSVSTLKIQRTQQEDSAVYLCASSLASPGGTEAFFGQGTRLTVV.

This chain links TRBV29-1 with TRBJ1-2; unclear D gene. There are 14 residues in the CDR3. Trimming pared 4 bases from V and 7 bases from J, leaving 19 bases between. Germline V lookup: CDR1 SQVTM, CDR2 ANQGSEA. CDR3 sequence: CSVGPRAGYFGYTF. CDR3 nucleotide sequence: TGCAGCGTTGGGCCGCGAGCAGGTTATTTTGGCTACACCTTC.

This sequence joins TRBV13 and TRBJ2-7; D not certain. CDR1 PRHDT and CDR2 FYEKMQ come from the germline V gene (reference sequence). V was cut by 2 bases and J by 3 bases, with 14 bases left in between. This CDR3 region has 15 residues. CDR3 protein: CASSLISGVGYEQYF. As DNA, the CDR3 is TGTGCCAGCAGCTTAATTTCAGGAGTGGGCTACGAGCAGTACTTC.

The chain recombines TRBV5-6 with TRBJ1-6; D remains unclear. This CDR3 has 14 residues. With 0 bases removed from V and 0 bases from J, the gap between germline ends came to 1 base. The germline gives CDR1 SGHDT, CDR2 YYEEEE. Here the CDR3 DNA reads TGTGCCAGCAGCTTGGGCTCCTATAATTCACCCCTCCACTTT. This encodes CASSLGSYNSPLHF.

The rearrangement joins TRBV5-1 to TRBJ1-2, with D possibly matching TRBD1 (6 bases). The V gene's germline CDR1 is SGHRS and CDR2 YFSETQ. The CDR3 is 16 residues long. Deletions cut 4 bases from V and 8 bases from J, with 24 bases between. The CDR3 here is CASSPDLGARLGGYTF. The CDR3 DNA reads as TGCGCCAGCAGCCCGGATCTGGGGGCGAGACTGGGAGGCTACACCTTC.

The chain's CDR3 is CASSYEMPLYGYTF. The CDR3 DNA follows: TGTGCCAGCAGTTACGAGATGCCCCTCTATGGCTACACCTTC. The chain recombines TRBV6-6 with TRBJ1-2, with D unclear. CDR1 and CDR2 from the germline V gene are MNHNY and SVGAGI (reference sequence). V gave up 2 bases and J gave up 4 bases, with 11 bases separating them. The CDR3 has 14 residues.

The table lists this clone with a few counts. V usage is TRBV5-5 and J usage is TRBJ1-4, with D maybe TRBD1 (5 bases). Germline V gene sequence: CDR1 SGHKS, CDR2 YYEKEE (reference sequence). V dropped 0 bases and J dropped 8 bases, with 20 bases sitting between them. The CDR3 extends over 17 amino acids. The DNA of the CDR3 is TGTGCCAGCAGCTTGGTGCAGGGTTGGGGCGGAGGAGAAAAACTGTTTTTT. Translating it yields CASSLVQGWGGGEKLFF.

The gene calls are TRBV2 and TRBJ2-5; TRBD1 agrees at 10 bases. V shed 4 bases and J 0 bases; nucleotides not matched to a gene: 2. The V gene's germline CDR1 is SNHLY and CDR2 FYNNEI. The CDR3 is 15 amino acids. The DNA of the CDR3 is TGTGCCAGCAGTGCGGGACAGGGGCACCAAGAGACCCAGTACTTC. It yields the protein CASSAGQGHQETQYF. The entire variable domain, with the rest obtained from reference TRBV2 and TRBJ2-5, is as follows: EPEVTQTPSHQVTQMGQEVILRCVPISNHLYFYWYRQILGQKVEFLVSFYNNEISEKSEIFDDQFSVERPDGSNFTLKIRSTKLEDSAMYFCASSAGQGHQETQYFGPGTRLLVL.

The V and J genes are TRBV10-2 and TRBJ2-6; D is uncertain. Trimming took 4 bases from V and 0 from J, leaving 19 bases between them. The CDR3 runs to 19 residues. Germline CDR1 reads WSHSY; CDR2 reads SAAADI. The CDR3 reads CASSAPADADTSGANVLTF. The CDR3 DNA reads TGCGCCAGCAGTGCCCCCGCAGACGCCGACACCTCTGGGGCCAACGTCCTGACTTTC.

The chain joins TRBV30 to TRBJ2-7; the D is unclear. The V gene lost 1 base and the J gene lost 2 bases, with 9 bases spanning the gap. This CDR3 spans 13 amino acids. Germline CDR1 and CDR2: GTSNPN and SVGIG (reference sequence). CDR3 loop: CAWSAGDPYEQYF. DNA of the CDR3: TGTGCCTGGAGTGCAGGTGACCCCTACGAGCAGTACTTC.

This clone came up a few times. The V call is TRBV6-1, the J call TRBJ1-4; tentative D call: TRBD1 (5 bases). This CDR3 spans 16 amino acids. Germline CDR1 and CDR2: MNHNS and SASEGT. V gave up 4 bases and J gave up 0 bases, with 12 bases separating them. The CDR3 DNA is TGTGCCAGCAGTGTACTATTGGGGGCAACTAATGAAAAACTGTTTTTT. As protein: CASSVLLGATNEKLFF.

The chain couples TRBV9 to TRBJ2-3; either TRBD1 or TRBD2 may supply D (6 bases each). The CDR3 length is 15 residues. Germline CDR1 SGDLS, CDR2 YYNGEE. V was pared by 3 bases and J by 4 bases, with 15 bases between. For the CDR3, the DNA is TGTGCCAGCAGCGCGGGGGCCGGGGGCCCAGATACGCAGTATTTT. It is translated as CASSAGAGGPDTQYF. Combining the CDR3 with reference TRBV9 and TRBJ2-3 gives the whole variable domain DSGVTQTPKHLITATGQRVTLRCSPRSGDLSVYWYQQSLDQGLQFLIQYYNGEERAKGNILERFSAQQFPDLHSELNLSSLELGDSALYFCASSAGAGGPDTQYFGPGTRLTVL.

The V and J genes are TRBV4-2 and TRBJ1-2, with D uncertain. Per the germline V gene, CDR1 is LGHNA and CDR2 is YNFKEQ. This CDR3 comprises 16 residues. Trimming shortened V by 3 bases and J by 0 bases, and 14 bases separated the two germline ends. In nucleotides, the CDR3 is TGTGCCAGCAGCCACCCCGAGCAGGCCGCTAACTATGGCTACACCTTC. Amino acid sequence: CASSHPEQAANYGYTF.

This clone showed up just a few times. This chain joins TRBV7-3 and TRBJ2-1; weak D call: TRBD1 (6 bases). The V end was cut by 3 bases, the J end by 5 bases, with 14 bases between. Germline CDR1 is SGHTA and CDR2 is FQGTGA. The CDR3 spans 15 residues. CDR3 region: CASSFFQTGHNEQFF. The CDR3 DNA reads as TGTGCCAGCAGCTTTTTCCAAACAGGGCACAATGAGCAGTTCTTC.